These T cell receptor beta chains were read from a single sample in a study of Ad26.COV2.S vaccination and SARS-CoV-2 variants. Clones were sequenced by immunoSEQ multiplex PCR, and TCRdb holds only the in-frame ones, with some missing. The sample contains approximately 450,000 clones, around 90% of which appear only once. The sequencing here drew on peripheral blood, taken in a trial of Ad26.COV2.S vaccine versus placebo. These receptors originate from a person between 18 and 65 years old who received the Ad26.COV2.S COVID-19 vaccine or a placebo. Both conserved end residues are part of each CDR3. Each record gives: clone size, V gene, J gene, D gene, CDR3 DNA, CDR3 protein. D genes are given only for firm matches. Not every row has a clone size; where given, it reads once, few, many or a size class.

clone_size: -; v_call: TRBV18; j_call: TRBJ2-1; d_call: -; cdr3_nt: TGTGCCAGCTCACGAAAAGGTCGGGAGCCGCCTTTTCTGTACAATGAGCAGTTCTTC; cdr3_aa: CASSRKGREPPFLYNEQFF
clone_size: -; v_call: TRBV5-1; j_call: TRBJ2-1; d_call: -; cdr3_nt: TGCGCCAGCAGCTTGCAAGCGTTGACAGCGGACAATGAGCAGTTCTTC; cdr3_aa: CASSLQALTADNEQFF
clone_size: -; v_call: TRBV6-5; j_call: TRBJ2-5; d_call: TRBD1; cdr3_nt: TGTGCCAGCAGTACCCCGACAGGGGGAAAAGAGACCCAGTACTTC; cdr3_aa: CASSTPTGGKETQYF
clone_size: -; v_call: TRBV2; j_call: TRBJ2-2; d_call: -; cdr3_nt: TGTGCCAGCAGTGATTGGGATCCGAACACCGGGGAGCTGTTTTTT; cdr3_aa: CASSDWDPNTGELFF
clone_size: -; v_call: TRBV15; j_call: TRBJ2-3; d_call: TRBD2; cdr3_nt: TGTGCCACCAGCAGGGGACTAGCGGGTATGGATACGCAGTATTTT; cdr3_aa: CATSRGLAGMDTQYF
clone_size: -; v_call: TRBV28; j_call: TRBJ2-4; d_call: -; cdr3_nt: TGTGCCAGCAGTTTAGGAACAGGGGAGGGGAACATTCAGTACTTC; cdr3_aa: CASSLGTGEGNIQYF
clone_size: -; v_call: TRBV28; j_call: TRBJ2-7; d_call: TRBD1; cdr3_nt: TGTGCCAGCAGTTTCGGACAGGGTAGCTCCTACGAGCAGTACTTC; cdr3_aa: CASSFGQGSSYEQYF
clone_size: -; v_call: TRBV27; j_call: TRBJ2-5; d_call: TRBD2; cdr3_nt: TGTGCCAGCAGTTTATTTCTAGCGGGCCAAGAGACCCAGTACTTC; cdr3_aa: CASSLFLAGQETQYF
clone_size: few; v_call: TRBV5-8; j_call: TRBJ2-7; d_call: TRBD2; cdr3_nt: TGTGCCAGCAGCTTCCTAGCGGGAGTGGGCGAGCAGTACTTC; cdr3_aa: CASSFLAGVGEQYF
clone_size: once; v_call: TRBV12-3/TRBV12-4; j_call: TRBJ2-1; d_call: -; cdr3_nt: TGTGCCAGCAGTTTTGGGCATGAGCAGTTCTTC; cdr3_aa: CASSFGHEQFF
clone_size: -; v_call: TRBV5-4; j_call: TRBJ2-3; d_call: -; cdr3_nt: TGTGCCTCCGTGGACCGGAACACAGATACGCAGTATTTT; cdr3_aa: CASVDRNTDTQYF
clone_size: -; v_call: TRBV11-2; j_call: TRBJ2-7; d_call: -; cdr3_nt: TGTGCCAGCAGCGGAGCCGCGGGACCCACTTACGAGCAGTACTTC; cdr3_aa: CASSGAAGPTYEQYF
clone_size: -; v_call: TRBV7-2; j_call: TRBJ2-7; d_call: -; cdr3_nt: TGTGCCAGCAGCTACGACGGTCCGCCCTACGAGCAGTACTTC; cdr3_aa: CASSYDGPPYEQYF
clone_size: -; v_call: TRBV7-8; j_call: TRBJ2-3; d_call: -; cdr3_nt: TGTGCCAGCAGCTTAGGGGCGGGGCTCACAGATACGCAGTATTTT; cdr3_aa: CASSLGAGLTDTQYF
clone_size: -; v_call: TRBV5-6; j_call: TRBJ2-2; d_call: TRBD2; cdr3_nt: TGTGCCAGCAGCTCGAGGGTACTAGCGGGCGCGAACACCGGGGAGCTGTTTTTT; cdr3_aa: CASSSRVLAGANTGELFF
clone_size: few; v_call: TRBV3-1/TRBV3-2; j_call: TRBJ2-1; d_call: TRBD2; cdr3_nt: TGTGCCAGCAGCCCCGGACTAGCCAATGAGCAGTTCTTC; cdr3_aa: CASSPGLANEQFF
clone_size: -; v_call: TRBV2; j_call: TRBJ2-7; d_call: -; cdr3_nt: TGTGCCAGCAGTGATGCGGGTGGTATATACGAGCAGTACTTC; cdr3_aa: CASSDAGGIYEQYF
clone_size: -; v_call: TRBV6-2/TRBV6-3; j_call: TRBJ1-1; d_call: -; cdr3_nt: TGTGCCAGCAGCCAGTACACGAACACTGAAGCTTTCTTT; cdr3_aa: CASSQYTNTEAFF
clone_size: -; v_call: TRBV29-1; j_call: TRBJ1-2; d_call: TRBD1; cdr3_nt: TGCAGCGTAACGGACAGGGCCGATGGCTACACCTTC; cdr3_aa: CSVTDRADGYTF
clone_size: -; v_call: TRBV24-1; j_call: TRBJ1-5; d_call: -; cdr3_nt: TGTGCCACCAGCGTGGGCGGCAATCAGCCCCAGCATTTT; cdr3_aa: CATSVGGNQPQHF
clone_size: once; v_call: TRBV19; j_call: TRBJ2-5; d_call: TRBD2; cdr3_nt: TGTGCCAGTAGTATGCCGGGAGGAGGTGAGACCCAGTACTTC; cdr3_aa: CASSMPGGGETQYF
clone_size: -; v_call: TRBV12-3/TRBV12-4; j_call: TRBJ1-1; d_call: -; cdr3_nt: TGTGCCAGCAGTACGTACGGTACTCAAGCTTTCTTT; cdr3_aa: CASSTYGTQAFF
clone_size: -; v_call: TRBV19; j_call: TRBJ2-1; d_call: TRBD2; cdr3_nt: TGTGCCACACGGGCGGGGACTAGCGGGGCCCTGAGGGAGTTCTTC; cdr3_aa: CATRAGTSGALREFF
clone_size: -; v_call: TRBV7-6; j_call: TRBJ2-5; d_call: TRBD2; cdr3_nt: TGTGCCAGCAGCCAGGGGGGACTAGCGGGTCGAGAGACCCAGTACTTC; cdr3_aa: CASSQGGLAGRETQYF
clone_size: -; v_call: TRBV18; j_call: TRBJ2-1; d_call: -; cdr3_nt: TGTGCCAGCTCACCGGACCCCGGTAACAATGAGCAGTTCTTC; cdr3_aa: CASSPDPGNNEQFF
clone_size: few; v_call: TRBV5-1; j_call: TRBJ2-1; d_call: TRBD2; cdr3_nt: TGCGCCAGCAGCTTGGTCGGCGGGAGGAATGAGCAGTTCTTC; cdr3_aa: CASSLVGGRNEQFF
clone_size: -; v_call: TRBV11-2; j_call: TRBJ2-7; d_call: -; cdr3_nt: TGTGCCAGCAGCCCCCATGGCTACGAGCAGTACTTC; cdr3_aa: CASSPHGYEQYF
clone_size: -; v_call: TRBV11-2; j_call: TRBJ1-2; d_call: -; cdr3_nt: TGTGCCAGCAGCCGAGAAAATGGGGTCGGCTACACCTTC; cdr3_aa: CASSRENGVGYTF
clone_size: -; v_call: TRBV2; j_call: TRBJ1-2; d_call: -; cdr3_nt: TGTGCCAGCAGGGTCGAAGGTCCTATAATAGATGGCTACACCTTC; cdr3_aa: CASRVEGPIIDGYTF
clone_size: many; v_call: TRBV5-1; j_call: TRBJ1-3; d_call: TRBD1; cdr3_nt: TGCGCCAGCAGCCCGGACCCCGGGACAGCTGGAAACACCATATATTTT; cdr3_aa: CASSPDPGTAGNTIYF
clone_size: -; v_call: TRBV12-5; j_call: TRBJ1-3; d_call: -; cdr3_nt: TGTGCTAGTGGTTTGGCACGACCGGGCTCTGGAAACACCATATATTTT; cdr3_aa: CASGLARPGSGNTIYF
clone_size: -; v_call: TRBV11-2; j_call: TRBJ2-3; d_call: -; cdr3_nt: TGTGCCAGCAGCTTAGGTCACAGCACAGATACGCAGTATTTT; cdr3_aa: CASSLGHSTDTQYF
clone_size: -; v_call: TRBV7-9; j_call: TRBJ2-7; d_call: -; cdr3_nt: TGTGCCAGCAGCTTCGGGGATCTCTACGAGCAGTACTTC; cdr3_aa: CASSFGDLYEQYF
clone_size: -; v_call: TRBV2; j_call: TRBJ2-5; d_call: -; cdr3_nt: TGTGCCAGCATTAGAAGCAGTTTTGGAGGGGCGCGGACCCAGTACTTC; cdr3_aa: CASIRSSFGGARTQYF
clone_size: -; v_call: TRBV7-3; j_call: TRBJ2-2; d_call: TRBD2; cdr3_nt: TGTGCCAGCAGCGACGGGACTAGGGTGGGGGAGCTGTTTTTT; cdr3_aa: CASSDGTRVGELFF
clone_size: -; v_call: TRBV12-3/TRBV12-4; j_call: TRBJ2-3; d_call: -; cdr3_nt: TGTGCCAGCAGGAAACCGGGCCGTGATACGCAGTATTTT; cdr3_aa: CASRKPGRDTQYF
clone_size: -; v_call: TRBV30; j_call: TRBJ1-6; d_call: -; cdr3_nt: TGTGCCTGGTCCCCGAATGGCAATAATTCACCCCTCCACTTT; cdr3_aa: CAWSPNGNNSPLHF
clone_size: -; v_call: TRBV5-6; j_call: TRBJ1-3; d_call: -; cdr3_nt: TGTGCCAGCAGCGGTGGACAGAAGCTTGGAAACACCATATATTTT; cdr3_aa: CASSGGQKLGNTIYF
clone_size: -; v_call: TRBV5-1; j_call: TRBJ1-2; d_call: -; cdr3_nt: TGCGCCAGCAGCTTGTACCCCGGGTCCACAGGTCTTGGCTACACCTTC; cdr3_aa: CASSLYPGSTGLGYTF
clone_size: -; v_call: TRBV4-3; j_call: TRBJ1-4; d_call: -; cdr3_nt: TGCGCCAGCAGCCAGAACAACAGGGACGAAAAACTGTTTTTT; cdr3_aa: CASSQNNRDEKLFF
clone_size: -; v_call: TRBV11-2; j_call: TRBJ1-2; d_call: -; cdr3_nt: TGTGCCAGCAGCTTGACTGGCGCTGTGTATGGCTACACCTTC; cdr3_aa: CASSLTGAVYGYTF
clone_size: -; v_call: TRBV24-1; j_call: TRBJ1-2; d_call: -; cdr3_nt: TGTGCCACCAGTGATCGGGGACGTAACTATGGCTACACCTTC; cdr3_aa: CATSDRGRNYGYTF
clone_size: -; v_call: TRBV7-6; j_call: TRBJ2-7; d_call: -; cdr3_nt: TGTGCCAGCAGCTTAGCGCTAGGGTCCCACTACGAGCAGTACTTC; cdr3_aa: CASSLALGSHYEQYF
clone_size: -; v_call: TRBV10-1; j_call: TRBJ2-1; d_call: TRBD2; cdr3_nt: TGCGCCAGCAGTGACCCCGGGACTAGCGGGATCAATGAGCAGTTCTTC; cdr3_aa: CASSDPGTSGINEQFF
clone_size: -; v_call: TRBV29-1; j_call: TRBJ2-5; d_call: TRBD2; cdr3_nt: TGCAGCGTTAGGACTAGCGGACAAGAGACCCAGTACTTC; cdr3_aa: CSVRTSGQETQYF
clone_size: -; v_call: TRBV6-1; j_call: TRBJ1-6; d_call: TRBD1; cdr3_nt: TGTGCCAGCAGTGACCGGGACAGGAATTCACCCCTCCACTTT; cdr3_aa: CASSDRDRNSPLHF